This entry concerns a single T cell receptor beta chain. Its specificity is not known. Treatment noted: oral pan-JAK inhibitor, 5-10 mg twice daily. The sample originates from a study of CD8+ T cells in alopecia areata. It was cDNA, reverse transcribed from extracted RNA, that served as the sequencing template. Sequencing used immunoSEQ multiplex PCR; TCRdb keeps in-frame clones, though not all of them. The table has around 190,000 clones, 64% seen once. Study-level findings and limits: Among the 100 top clones, expanded CD8+ clones, like scalp clonality, were significantly decreased by tofacitinib.

Germline V gives CDR1 SQVTM, CDR2 ANQGSEA. V lost 3 bases to trimming and J lost 2 bases; unmatched junction nucleotides: 9. The CDR3 covers 15 residues. The V call is TRBV29-1, the J call TRBJ1-2; TRBD1 matches 7 bases. The starting material was CD4+ T cells sorted from blood, obtained at week 4, from a patient treated with tofacitinib. This TCR derives from a human donor with alopecia areata. CDR3 nucleotide sequence: TGCAGCGTTGACCAGGACAGGTCGACGAACTATGGCTACACCTTC. Translating gives CSVDQDRSTNYGYTF.